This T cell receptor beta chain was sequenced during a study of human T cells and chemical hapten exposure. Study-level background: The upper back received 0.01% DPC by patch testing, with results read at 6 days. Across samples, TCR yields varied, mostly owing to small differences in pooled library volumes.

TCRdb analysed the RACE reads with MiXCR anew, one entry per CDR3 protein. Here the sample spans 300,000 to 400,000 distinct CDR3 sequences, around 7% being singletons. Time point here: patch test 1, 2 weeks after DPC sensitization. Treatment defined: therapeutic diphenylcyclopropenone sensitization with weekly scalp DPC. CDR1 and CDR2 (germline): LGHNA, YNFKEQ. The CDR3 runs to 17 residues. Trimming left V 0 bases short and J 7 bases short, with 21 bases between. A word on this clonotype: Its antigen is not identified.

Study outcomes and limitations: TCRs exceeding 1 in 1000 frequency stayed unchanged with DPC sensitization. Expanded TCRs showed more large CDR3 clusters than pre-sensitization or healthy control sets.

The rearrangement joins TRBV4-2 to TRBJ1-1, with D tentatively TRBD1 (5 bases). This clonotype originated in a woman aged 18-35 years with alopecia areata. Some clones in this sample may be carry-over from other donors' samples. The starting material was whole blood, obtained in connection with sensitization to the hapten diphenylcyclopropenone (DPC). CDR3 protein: CASSQDLGVLSKNEAFF. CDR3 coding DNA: TGTGCCAGCAGCCAAGATCTGGGGGTCCTGTCGAAGAATGAAGCTTTCTTT.